Listed below are T cell receptor beta chains from one sample, sequenced in a study of T cells in Graves' hyperthyroidism and ophthalmopathy. Each CDR3 protein gets one entry after TCRdb re-called the multiplex PCR reads with MiXCR. The top ten clones hold roughly 13% of a sample with over 500,000 distinct CDR3 sequences, approximately 15% of them seen once. Sequenced material: blood. The receptor set was obtained from a woman aged 35 to 49 with Graves' hyperthyroidism. Both conserved end residues are part of each CDR3. D genes are given only for firm matches. A clone size is listed for some rows: how often the clone was seen (once, few, many), or a class if it is expanded.

v_call,j_call,d_call,clone_size,cdr3_aa,cdr3_nt
TRBV20-1,TRBJ2-7,TRBD2,many,CSARDQKGRDAYEQYF,TGCAGTGCTAGAGATCAGAAGGGGAGGGACGCCTACGAGCAGTACTTC
TRBV5-6,TRBJ2-1,-,many,CASSLAKNEQFF,TGCGCCAGCAGCTTGGCCAAGAATGAGCAGTTCTTC
TRBV28,TRBJ1-1,-,many,CASSFGGRINTEAFF,TGTGCCAGCAGTTTTGGGGGGCGGATAAACACTGAAGCTTTCTTT
TRBV15,TRBJ2-5,TRBD1,many,CATSRPGQGREETQYF,TGTGCCACCAGCAGACCAGGACAGGGAAGGGAAGAGACCCAGTACTTC
TRBV10-1,TRBJ2-5,TRBD2,few,CATLCKRETPLGTQYF,TGCGCCACCCTTTGTAAGCGGGAGACACCGTTGGGGACCCAGTACTTC
TRBV12-3/TRBV12-4,TRBJ2-4,-,many,CASSLPGQGKNIQYF,TGTGCCAGCAGTTTACCTGGCCAGGGCAAAAACATTCAGTACTTC
TRBV5-1,TRBJ2-3,-,many,CATSTGTLADTQYF,TGCGCCACCTCAACCGGGACTCTAGCAGATACGCAGTATTTT
TRBV7-9,TRBJ2-1,TRBD2,many,CASSFISGLAGVGEQFF,TGTGCCAGCAGCTTCATCTCCGGACTAGCGGGAGTGGGTGAGCAGTTCTTC
TRBV19,TRBJ1-5,-,few,CARPLGRPQHF,TGTGCCAGACCCCTAGGTCGGCCCCAGCATTTT
TRBV2,TRBJ2-5,-,many,CASSPMRETQYF,TGTGCCAGCAGTCCAATGAGGGAGACCCAGTACTTC
TRBV2,TRBJ2-4,-,many,CASSRYDTSAKNIQYF,TGTGCCAGCAGCCGTTACGATACTTCCGCCAAAAACATTCAGTACTTC
TRBV20-1,TRBJ2-7,-,many,CSASGSSYEQYF,TGCAGTGCTAGCGGGAGCTCCTACGAGCAGTACTTC
TRBV30,TRBJ1-1,-,-,CAWSHRGGAEAFF,TGTGCCTGGAGTCACCGGGGGGGCGCTGAAGCTTTCTTT
TRBV2,TRBJ2-1,TRBD2,-,CASSNRLAGATYNEQFF,TGTGCCAGCAGTAACAGACTAGCGGGAGCCACTTACAATGAGCAGTTCTTC
TRBV3-1,TRBJ1-5,-,many,CASSQGSPSYSNQPQHF,TGTGCCAGCAGCCAAGGGTCGCCCAGCTATAGCAATCAGCCCCAGCATTTT
TRBV11-2,TRBJ2-3,-,many,CASTWGVLTDTQYF,TGTGCCAGCACCTGGGGAGTACTCACAGATACGCAGTATTTT
TRBV28,TRBJ2-5,-,many,CASSLEGGGETQYF,TGTGCCAGCAGTTTAGAGGGAGGAGGGGAGACCCAGTACTTC
TRBV5-1,TRBJ2-3,-,-,CASSLLVAATDTQYF,TGCGCCAGCAGCTTGCTTGTAGCGGCCACAGATACGCAGTATTTT
TRBV19,TRBJ2-2,-,-,CASSIGDIGRAGELFF,TGTGCCAGTAGTATAGGGGACATTGGACGGGCCGGGGAGCTGTTTTTT
TRBV6-5,TRBJ2-7,-,few,CASSYSKGPIYEQHF,TGTGCCAGCAGTTACTCGAAGGGGCCGATCTACGAGCAGCACTTC
TRBV6-2/TRBV6-3,TRBJ1-4,-,few,CASSYRTEKLFF,TGTGCCAGCAGTTACCGGACTGAAAAACTGTTTTTT
TRBV7-2,TRBJ2-1,TRBD2,many,CASSYGTSGSSSYNEQFF,TGTGCCAGCAGCTACGGGACTAGCGGGTCAAGCTCCTACAATGAGCAGTTCTTC
TRBV5-1,TRBJ2-7,-,many,CASSLYTGSDEQYF,TGCGCCAGCAGCTTGTATACAGGGTCCGACGAGCAGTACTTC
TRBV27,TRBJ1-5,-,many,CASSFRSQQPQHF,TGTGCCAGCAGTTTCCGCAGTCAGCAGCCCCAGCATTTT
TRBV12-3/TRBV12-4,TRBJ2-7,-,few,CASSLGQAQYF,TGTGCCAGCAGTTTAGGACAAGCGCAGTACTTC
TRBV12-3/TRBV12-4,TRBJ2-4,-,many,CASSSSGRGPLAKNIQYF,TGTGCCAGCAGTTCCTCTGGGAGGGGGCCATTAGCCAAAAACATTCAGTACTTC
TRBV3-1,TRBJ1-6,-,-,CASSQGGVVWTDNSPLHF,TGTGCCAGCAGCCAAGGGGGGGTCGTATGGACAGATAATTCACCCCTCCACTTT
TRBV28,TRBJ1-4,TRBD1,many,CASSLRDFKTGGVGEKLFF,TGTGCCAGCAGTTTGCGCGATTTCAAGACAGGGGGCGTTGGTGAAAAACTGTTTTTT
TRBV2,TRBJ1-2,-,many,CASGTSGAGPYGYTF,TGTGCCAGCGGAACCTCGGGTGCAGGGCCCTATGGCTACACCTTC
TRBV4-1,TRBJ2-7,TRBD2,-,CASSQTGGAGEQYF,TGCGCCAGCAGCCAGACCGGGGGGGCGGGGGAGCAGTACTTC
TRBV7-9,TRBJ2-1,TRBD2,-,CASSQKGLAGVGSYNEQFF,TGTGCCAGCAGCCAGAAGGGACTAGCGGGAGTCGGCTCCTACAATGAGCAGTTCTTC
TRBV9,TRBJ1-2,-,-,CASSVPGSPYGYTF,TGTGCCAGCAGCGTACCAGGGAGCCCCTATGGCTACACCTTC
TRBV7-9,TRBJ2-7,-,few,CASKLEGTRYEQYF,TGTGCCAGTAAACTAGAGGGGACTCGCTACGAGCAGTACTTC
TRBV7-2,TRBJ2-7,-,many,CASSSNRDASYEQYF,TGTGCCAGCAGCTCCAACCGGGACGCGAGCTACGAGCAGTACTTC
TRBV5-1,TRBJ2-7,TRBD1,many,CASTGASTYEQYF,TGCGCCAGTACAGGGGCTTCAACCTACGAGCAGTACTTC
TRBV5-1,TRBJ2-5,-,few,CASSPITLDLETQYF,TGCGCCAGCAGCCCGATAACGCTGGATCTTGAGACCCAGTACTTC
TRBV20-1,TRBJ1-1,-,many,CSVIGAEAFF,TGCAGTGTAATAGGGGCTGAAGCTTTCTTT
TRBV9,TRBJ2-7,-,many,CASSPTLLGYEQYF,TGTGCCAGCAGCCCAACACTTTTAGGCTACGAGCAGTACTTC
TRBV5-8,TRBJ2-3,-,many,CASQGGGRGADTQYF,TGTGCCAGCCAGGGAGGTGGGAGAGGTGCAGATACGCAGTATTTT
TRBV18,TRBJ1-5,-,-,CASSPVQLGGQPQHF,TGTGCCAGCTCACCAGTTCAGTTGGGAGGCCAGCCCCAGCATTTT
TRBV20-1,TRBJ1-5,-,many,CSARGALSNQPQHF,TGCAGTGCTAGAGGGGCACTTAGCAATCAGCCCCAGCATTTT
TRBV12-3/TRBV12-4,TRBJ2-5,TRBD2,many,CASSLGTSGRTQYF,TGTGCCAGCAGTTTAGGGACTAGCGGGAGGACCCAGTACTTC
TRBV20-1,TRBJ2-1,TRBD2,-,CSATPPGLAGRNEQFF,TGCAGTGCTACCCCTCCGGGACTAGCGGGAAGGAATGAGCAGTTCTTC
TRBV5-1,TRBJ2-5,-,-,CASSLTENQETQYF,TGCGCCAGCAGCTTGACGGAAAACCAAGAGACCCAGTACTTC
TRBV6-1,TRBJ2-7,-,-,CASRSEPPLSYEQYF,TGTGCCAGCAGGTCAGAACCCCCACTATCCTACGAGCAGTACTTC
TRBV19,TRBJ2-2,-,many,CASSITGGNTGELFF,TGTGCCAGTAGTATAACTGGAGGGAACACCGGGGAGCTGTTTTTT
TRBV28,TRBJ1-1,-,many,CASSLLVGNTEAFF,TGTGCCAGCAGTCTCCTAGTTGGGAACACTGAAGCTTTCTTT
TRBV20-1,TRBJ1-5,-,many,CSARNREGYMYSNQPQHF,TGCAGTGCTAGAAACAGGGAGGGGTATATGTATAGCAATCAGCCCCAGCATTTT
TRBV2,TRBJ1-5,-,many,CASSSGLNQPQHF,TGTGCCAGCAGCTCCGGGCTAAATCAGCCCCAGCATTTT
TRBV20-1,TRBJ2-7,TRBD2,many,CSAATGTSGPEQYF,TGCAGTGCAGCAACCGGGACTAGCGGTCCTGAGCAGTACTTC
TRBV28,TRBJ2-3,-,many,CASSLPGLYAQYF,TGTGCCAGCAGCCTACCAGGCCTGTATGCGCAGTATTTT
TRBV30,TRBJ1-1,-,many,CAWSLPGRTEAFF,TGTGCCTGGAGTCTTCCAGGGAGGACTGAAGCTTTCTTT
TRBV11-2,TRBJ2-2,-,many,CASSLESAGELFF,TGTGCCAGCAGCTTAGAGTCAGCCGGGGAGCTGTTTTTT